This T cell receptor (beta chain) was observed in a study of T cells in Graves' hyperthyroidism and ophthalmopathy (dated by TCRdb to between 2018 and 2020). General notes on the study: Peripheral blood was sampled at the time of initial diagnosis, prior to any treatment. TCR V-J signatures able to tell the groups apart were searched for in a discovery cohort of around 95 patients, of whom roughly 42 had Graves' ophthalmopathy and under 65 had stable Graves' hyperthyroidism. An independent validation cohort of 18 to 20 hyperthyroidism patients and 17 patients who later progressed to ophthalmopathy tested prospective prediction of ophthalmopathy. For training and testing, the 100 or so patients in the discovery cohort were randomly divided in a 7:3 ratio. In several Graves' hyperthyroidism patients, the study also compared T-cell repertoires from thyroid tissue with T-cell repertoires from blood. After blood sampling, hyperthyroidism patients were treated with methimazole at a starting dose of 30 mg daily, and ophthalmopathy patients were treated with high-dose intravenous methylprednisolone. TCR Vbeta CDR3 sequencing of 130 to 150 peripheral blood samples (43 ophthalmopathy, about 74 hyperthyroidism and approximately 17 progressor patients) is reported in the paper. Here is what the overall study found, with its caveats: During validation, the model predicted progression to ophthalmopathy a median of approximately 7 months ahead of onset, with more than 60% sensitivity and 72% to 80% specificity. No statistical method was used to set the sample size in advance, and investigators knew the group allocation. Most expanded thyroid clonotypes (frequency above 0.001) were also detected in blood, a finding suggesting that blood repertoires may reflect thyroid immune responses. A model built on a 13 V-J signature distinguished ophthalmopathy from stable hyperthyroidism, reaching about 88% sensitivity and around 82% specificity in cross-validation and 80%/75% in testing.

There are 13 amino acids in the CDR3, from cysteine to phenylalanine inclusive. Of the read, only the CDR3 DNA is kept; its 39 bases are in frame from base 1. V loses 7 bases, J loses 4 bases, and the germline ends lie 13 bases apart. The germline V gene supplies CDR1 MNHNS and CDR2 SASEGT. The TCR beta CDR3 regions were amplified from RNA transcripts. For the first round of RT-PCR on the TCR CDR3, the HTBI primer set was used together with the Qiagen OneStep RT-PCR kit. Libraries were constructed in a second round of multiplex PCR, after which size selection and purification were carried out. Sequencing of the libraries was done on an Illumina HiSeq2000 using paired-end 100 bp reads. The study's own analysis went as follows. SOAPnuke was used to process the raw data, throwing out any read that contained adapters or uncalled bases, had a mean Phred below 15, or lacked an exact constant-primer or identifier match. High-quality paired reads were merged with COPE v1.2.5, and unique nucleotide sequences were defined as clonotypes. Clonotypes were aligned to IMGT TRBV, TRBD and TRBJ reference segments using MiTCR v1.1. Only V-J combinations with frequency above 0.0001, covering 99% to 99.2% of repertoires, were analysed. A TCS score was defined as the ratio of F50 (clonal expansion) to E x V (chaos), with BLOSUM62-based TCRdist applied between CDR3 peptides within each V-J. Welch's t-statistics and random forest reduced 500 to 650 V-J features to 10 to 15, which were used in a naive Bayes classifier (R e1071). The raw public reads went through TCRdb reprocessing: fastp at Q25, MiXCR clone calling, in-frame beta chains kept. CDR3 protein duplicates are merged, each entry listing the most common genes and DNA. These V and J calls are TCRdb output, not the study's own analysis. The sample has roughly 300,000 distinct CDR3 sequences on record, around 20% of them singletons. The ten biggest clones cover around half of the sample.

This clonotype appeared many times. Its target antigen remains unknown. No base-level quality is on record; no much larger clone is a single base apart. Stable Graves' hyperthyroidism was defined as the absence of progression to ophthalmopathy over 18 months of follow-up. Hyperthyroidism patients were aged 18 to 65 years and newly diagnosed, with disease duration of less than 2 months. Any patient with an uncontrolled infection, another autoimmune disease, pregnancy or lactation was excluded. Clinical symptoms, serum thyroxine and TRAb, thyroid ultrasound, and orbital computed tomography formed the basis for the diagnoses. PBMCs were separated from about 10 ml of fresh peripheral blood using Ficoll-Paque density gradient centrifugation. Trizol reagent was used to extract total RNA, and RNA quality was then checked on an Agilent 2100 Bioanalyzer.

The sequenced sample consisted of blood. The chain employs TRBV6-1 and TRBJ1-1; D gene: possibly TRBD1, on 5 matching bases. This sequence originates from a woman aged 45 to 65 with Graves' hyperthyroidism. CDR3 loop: CASTRGAGTEAFF. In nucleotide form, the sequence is TGTGCCAGCACGAGGGGCGCGGGCACTGAAGCTTTCTTT.